The entry below gives a single T cell receptor (beta chain) sequence along with its context. Its matching antigen is unknown. The data originate from a study of T cells after yellow fever vaccination. Study context: For low cell numbers, libraries were made with SMART-Seq v4 Ultra Low Input.

Germline V gene data show CDR1 as MGHRA and CDR2 as YSYEKL. The germline V and J ends were trimmed by 0 bases and 9 bases, with 15 bases remaining between them. The CDR3 is made up of 15 amino acids. In TCRdb, the 5' RACE reads were re-called with MiXCR into one record per CDR3 protein. The sample has some 220,000 distinct CDR3 sequences, roughly 3% seen once. Notes on the study in general: The CD4 and CD8 compartments had a small share of their clonotypes in common. Abundant clonotypes (contaminants from the bulk population) could be present in FACS-sorted repertoires. In post-booster samples, most primary-vaccination clones reappeared (roughly 96% CD4, 88% CD8).

The sequence was collected from a man aged 18-30 years who received the YFV17D yellow fever vaccine. The V and J genes are TRBV4-1 and TRBJ2-4; D ambiguous. The input for sequencing was CD4+ T cells sorted from PBMCs, taken 10 days after the yellow fever booster vaccination. Here the CDR3 reads CASSQDVGTPFIQYF. For the CDR3, the DNA is TGCGCCAGCAGCCAAGATGTGGGTACGCCATTCATTCAGTACTTC.